One T cell receptor beta chain is described in this entry. Researchers prepared the TCRbeta library using unique molecular identifiers, the study reports. Each CDR3 protein gets one entry after TCRdb re-called the PCR reads with MiXCR. The repertoire holds about 400,000 distinct CDR3 sequences, with about 14% as singletons. The entry originates in a study of T-cell reconstitution after alpha-beta-depleted transplantation in children. This receptor was taken from a human donor who donated a stem cell graft to a child with Fanconi anemia. This material consisted of PBMCs, taken from the stem cell graft.

The CDR3 is CASSYSWWTTRLMAQYF. The CDR3 DNA sequence: TGTGCCAGCAGTTACTCGTGGTGGACAACTCGCCTGATGGCGCAGTATTTT. The chain uses TRBV6-2 or TRBV6-3 and TRBJ2-3; the D gene is possibly TRBD1 (5 bases). The germline V gene encodes CDR1 MNHEY and CDR2 SVGEGT. The CDR3 extends over 17 amino acids. The V and J ends lost 0 bases and 10 bases respectively, with 23 bases between them.